These T cell receptor beta chains were read from a single sample in a study of OX40 agonist ivuxolimab in advanced cancers. Here immunoSEQ multiplex PCR was the method, and the copy in TCRdb shows in-frame clones only, minus some. Found here are 55,000 to 70,000 clones, around nine tenths of them singletons; the top ten hold around 7.3%. Sequencing was performed on CD4+ or CD8+ T cells sorted from blood, taken in a trial of the OX40 agonist ivuxolimab. Every receptor here comes from an adult with an advanced solid tumor such as melanoma, head and neck, liver or kidney cancer. CDR3s include the opening cysteine and the closing phenylalanine or tryptophan. D genes are given only for firm matches. Size values are once, few and many counts, or a class for expanded clones, and some rows have none.

d_call	v_call	j_call	clone_size	cdr3_nt	cdr3_aa
-	TRBV5-4	TRBJ2-5	-	TGTGCCAGCAGCTCCGGGTGGGGGGAGTATGAGACCCAGTACTTC	CASSSGWGEYETQYF
-	TRBV29-1	TRBJ1-1	-	TGCAGCGTTGAAGATCGGGGGGCCAACACTGAAGCTTTCTTT	CSVEDRGANTEAFF
TRBD1	TRBV13	TRBJ2-7	-	TGTGCCAGCAGCTCCGGACAGGCCACCTACGAGCAGTACTTC	CASSSGQATYEQYF
TRBD1	TRBV5-6	TRBJ2-7	-	TGTGCCAGCAGCTACGGGACAGGCGCCTACGAGCAGTACTTC	CASSYGTGAYEQYF
TRBD1	TRBV9	TRBJ2-4	-	TGTGCCAGCAGCACCCTAGATGGGACAGTACTAGCCAAAAACATTCAGTACTTC	CASSTLDGTVLAKNIQYF
-	TRBV5-1	TRBJ2-5	-	TGCGCCAGCAGCCAGTGGCCGGGCGAGACCCAGTACTTC	CASSQWPGETQYF
-	TRBV29-1	TRBJ2-7	-	TGCAGCGTTGTACCCCTGAGCTCCTACGAGCAGTACTTC	CSVVPLSSYEQYF
-	TRBV7-9	TRBJ1-1	-	TGTGCCAGCAGCTTAGGAGGTCAAACTAACGAAGCTTTCTTT	CASSLGGQTNEAFF
-	TRBV13	TRBJ2-1	-	TGTGCCAGCACCCCAGGGTATCCCTACAATGAGCAGTTCTTC	CASTPGYPYNEQFF
-	TRBV9	TRBJ2-2	once	TGTGCCAGCAGCGTAGCTAGGGACCCAAGGAACACCGGGGAGCTGTTTTTT	CASSVARDPRNTGELFF
TRBD1	TRBV6-4	TRBJ2-1	-	TGTGCCAGCAGTGACTCACCGGGACAGGGGTCCTACAATGAGCAGTTCTTC	CASSDSPGQGSYNEQFF
TRBD1	TRBV7-9	TRBJ1-2	-	TGTGCCAGCAGCTCTACGTCACTCACCGGGACAGGGGATTATGGCTACACCTTC	CASSSTSLTGTGDYGYTF
TRBD2	TRBV7-9	TRBJ2-1	-	TGTGCCAGCCGGCGGGGGGGTACCGATGAGCAGTTCTTC	CASRRGGTDEQFF
-	TRBV29-1	TRBJ1-3	-	TGCAGCGTGGCGGGACTCTCTGGAAACACCATATATTTT	CSVAGLSGNTIYF
-	TRBV19	TRBJ1-1	-	TGTGCCAGTAGTACAAAGATTGAAGCTTTCTTT	CASSTKIEAFF
TRBD1	TRBV7-9	TRBJ1-4	-	TGTGCCAGCAGCCCCCGACAGGGCGGTGAAAAACTGTTTTTT	CASSPRQGGEKLFF
TRBD2	TRBV15	TRBJ2-5	-	TGTGCCACCAGCAGAGATTGGACTAGCGAAGAGACCCAGTACTTC	CATSRDWTSEETQYF
-	TRBV7-9	TRBJ1-6	-	TGTGCCAGCAGGCCTGTTACAGGGAATAATTCACCCCTCCACTTT	CASRPVTGNNSPLHF
TRBD1	TRBV5-4	TRBJ2-7	-	TGTGCCAGCAGCCGACCTACAGGGGGCAACGAGCAGTACTTC	CASSRPTGGNEQYF
TRBD2	TRBV19	TRBJ2-1	-	TGTGCCAGTAGCCACACCTGGGGGGGGGCCTACAATGAGCAGTTCTTC	CASSHTWGGAYNEQFF
-	TRBV5-4	TRBJ2-7	-	TGTGCCAGCAGTTCAGAGGCTTACGAGCAGTACTTC	CASSSEAYEQYF
TRBD1	TRBV9	TRBJ1-5	-	TGTGCCAGCAGCCCATCGGGACAGGGCAATCAGCCCCAGCATTTT	CASSPSGQGNQPQHF
-	TRBV19	TRBJ2-1	-	TGTGCCAGTAGTAGCCGGGACACGTCCTACAATGAGCAGTTCTTC	CASSSRDTSYNEQFF
-	TRBV13	TRBJ1-5	-	TGTGCCAGCAGCTTAGGACAGGCCGTCAATCAGCCCCAGCATTTT	CASSLGQAVNQPQHF
TRBD1	TRBV9	TRBJ2-1	-	TGTGCCAGCAGAGTGACAGGGGCGGGGTACAATGAGCAGTTCTTC	CASRVTGAGYNEQFF
-	TRBV7-9	TRBJ2-4	-	TGTGCCAGCAGCTCACCCAACCCCATAGCCAAAAACATTCAGTACTTC	CASSSPNPIAKNIQYF
-	TRBV27	TRBJ2-7	-	TGTGCCAGCAGTCCACAGGGCCCCTACGAGCAGTACTTC	CASSPQGPYEQYF
-	TRBV12-5	TRBJ2-7	-	TGTGCTAGTGGTTCGGGATTACACTACGAGCAGTACTTC	CASGSGLHYEQYF
-	TRBV15	TRBJ1-2	-	TGTGCCACTTCCCCAGGCCGGATTACCGACTATGGCTACACCTTC	CATSPGRITDYGYTF
TRBD2	TRBV9	TRBJ2-5	-	TGTGCCAGCAGCGTGGGGGGGGTCCAAGAGACCCAGTACTTC	CASSVGGVQETQYF
-	TRBV30	TRBJ2-7	-	TGTGCCTGGAGTGTAGGAGCCTACGAGCAGTACTTC	CAWSVGAYEQYF
-	TRBV12-5	TRBJ2-1	-	TGTGCTAGTGGTTTGGTAGGGCAGGGGTTCAATGAGCAGTTCTTC	CASGLVGQGFNEQFF
-	TRBV6-6	TRBJ2-7	-	TGTGCCAGCAGTTACGGGTCAGGGCCCTACGAGCAGTACTTC	CASSYGSGPYEQYF
-	TRBV19	TRBJ2-7	-	TGTGCCAGTAGTATGTCAATCTCCTACGAGCAGTACTTC	CASSMSISYEQYF
-	TRBV5-6	TRBJ1-1	-	TGTGCCAGCAGCTTGGGCGTGGCAGCGTCTGAAGCTTTCTTT	CASSLGVAASEAFF
TRBD2	TRBV2	TRBJ2-1	-	TGTGCCAGCTCCACCCTTACTAGCGGGGGTGGAAATGAGCAGTTCTTC	CASSTLTSGGGNEQFF
-	TRBV19	TRBJ1-6	-	TGTGCCAGTAGCGCCCCTCCCAATAGTTGGGGAAATTCACCCCTCCACTTT	CASSAPPNSWGNSPLHF
-	TRBV5-5	TRBJ2-7	-	TGTGCCAGCAGCGGAGACTCCTACGAGCAGTACTTC	CASSGDSYEQYF
-	TRBV27	TRBJ1-5	once	TGTGCCAGCAGTAGCGCGAGAGAGTCGAATCAGCCCCAGCATTTT	CASSSARESNQPQHF
TRBD1	TRBV27	TRBJ1-2	-	TGTGCCAGCAGTTTATCCCCAGGGGGCGCCGCTGGCTACACCTTC	CASSLSPGGAAGYTF
-	TRBV19	TRBJ2-7	once	TGTGCCAGTAGTATCAAAGGACCGCCGAGCTCCTACGAGCAGTACTTC	CASSIKGPPSSYEQYF
TRBD1	TRBV5-1	TRBJ2-1	-	TGCGCCAGCAGCGCACCCGGGACAGGGTATAATGAGCAGTTCTTC	CASSAPGTGYNEQFF
TRBD2	TRBV11-3	TRBJ2-3	-	TGTGCCACACTGAGACTAGCGGATTCAGATACGCAGTATTTT	CATLRLADSDTQYF
-	TRBV6-5	TRBJ1-6	-	TGTGCCAGCAGTGACTCCTATAATTCACCCCTCCACTTT	CASSDSYNSPLHF
-	TRBV7-6	TRBJ1-2	-	TGTGCCAGCAGCTTATCACAGGGATGGGGCACAAACTATGGCTACACCTTC	CASSLSQGWGTNYGYTF
TRBD1	TRBV5-6	TRBJ1-3	once	TGTGCCAGCACCTCCGGGACAGGGCAGAACACCATATATTTT	CASTSGTGQNTIYF
-	TRBV10-1	TRBJ2-7	few	TGCGCCAGCAGGGGACCCTACGAGCAGTACTTC	CASRGPYEQYF
-	TRBV7-9	TRBJ1-2	medium-sized	TGTGCCAGCAGCTTGGAGAATAACTATGGCTACACCTTC	CASSLENNYGYTF
TRBD1	TRBV4-3	TRBJ1-1	-	TGCGCCAGCAGCCAGGAGACGACAGGGGCGGACACTGAAGCTTTCTTT	CASSQETTGADTEAFF
TRBD2	TRBV7-3	TRBJ2-3	-	TGTGCCAGCAGCCCCGGGGGGGGGCCGACAGATACGCAGTATTTT	CASSPGGGPTDTQYF